This T cell receptor (beta chain) was retrieved from a study of T cell repertoires in cytomegalovirus infection. Overall study context: Signatures in public TCR beta sequences pointed to both CMV infection and matching HLA type.

Findings and caveats of the study: Totalled public TCR beta family frequency picked out people who carried CMV plus the relevant HLA.

This clonotype was counted only a few times. Its antigen is currently unknown. One entry per CDR3 protein, called by TCRdb with MiXCR from the reads. This sample carries hundreds of thousands of distinct CDR3 sequences, around 11% of them seen once, and the ten largest clones take about 10%. CDR3 length: 15 residues. Trimming cost V 4 bases and J 7 bases, with 17 bases left between them. Germline-derived CDR1 and CDR2 are SNHLY and FYNNEI. This rearrangement joins TRBV2 to TRBJ2-1; D remains ambiguous. The sequenced sample was PBMCs. The clonotype was recovered from a human donor in good health (CMV status not recorded). Some clones in this sample may be carry-over from other donors' samples. The CDR3 here is CASSGSRWYGNEQFF. The CDR3 DNA is TGTGCCAGCAGTGGGTCTAGATGGTATGGGAATGAGCAGTTCTTC.